The T cell receptor beta chain under discussion was sequenced for a study of CD8 T cells in ankylosing spondylitis. The study's findings and limits: With a CD8+ phenotype, disease-linked clones were relatively rare in peripheral blood. Made up of 7 to 9 highly homologous variants, a TCR beta motif appeared characteristic of ankylosing spondylitis blood. Some of the motif variants had earlier been found in reactive arthritis patients' fluid and blood.

By quantitative 5'-RACE with molecular barcodes, the TCR beta libraries were made. TCRdb re-analysed the 5' RACE reads in MiXCR, keeping a single row per CDR3 protein. The sample contains 130,000 or so distinct CDR3 sequences, about 6.4% of which appear only once. Unmatched junction bases numbered 18, after V lost 0 bases and J lost 6 bases. There are 18 residues in the CDR3. Germline V gene sequence: CDR1 DFQATT, CDR2 SNEGSKA (reference sequence). This clonotype was seen repeatedly, ten times or more. What it binds is unknown. The sequence was obtained from a male donor with ankylosing spondylitis or in good health (not recorded which). Sequenced sample: blood, either unsorted or a sorted T cell fraction (not recorded which). This chain joins TRBV20-1 and TRBJ1-2; the match to TRBD1 covers 8 bases. CDR3: CSARDSRSRQGILDGYTF. The CDR3, as DNA: TGCAGTGCTAGAGATTCCAGATCCAGACAGGGGATCCTGGATGGCTACACCTTC.